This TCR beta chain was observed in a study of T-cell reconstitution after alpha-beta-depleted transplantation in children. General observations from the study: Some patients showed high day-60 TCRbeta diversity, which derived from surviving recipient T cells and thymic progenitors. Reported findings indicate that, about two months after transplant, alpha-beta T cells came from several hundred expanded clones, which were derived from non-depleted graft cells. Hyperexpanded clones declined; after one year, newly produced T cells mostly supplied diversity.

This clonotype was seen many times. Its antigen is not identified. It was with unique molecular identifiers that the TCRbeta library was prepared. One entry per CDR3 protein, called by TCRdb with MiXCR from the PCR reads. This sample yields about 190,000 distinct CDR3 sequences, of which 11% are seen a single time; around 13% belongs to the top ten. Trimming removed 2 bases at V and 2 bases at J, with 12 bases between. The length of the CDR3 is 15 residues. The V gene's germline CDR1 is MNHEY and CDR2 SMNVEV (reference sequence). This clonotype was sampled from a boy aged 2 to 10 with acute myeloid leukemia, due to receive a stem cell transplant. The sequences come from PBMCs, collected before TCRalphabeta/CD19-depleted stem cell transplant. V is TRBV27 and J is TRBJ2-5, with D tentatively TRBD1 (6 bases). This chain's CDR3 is CASSLGRGVQETQYF. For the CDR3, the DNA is TGTGCCAGCAGTTTAGGCAGGGGAGTTCAAGAGACCCAGTACTTC.